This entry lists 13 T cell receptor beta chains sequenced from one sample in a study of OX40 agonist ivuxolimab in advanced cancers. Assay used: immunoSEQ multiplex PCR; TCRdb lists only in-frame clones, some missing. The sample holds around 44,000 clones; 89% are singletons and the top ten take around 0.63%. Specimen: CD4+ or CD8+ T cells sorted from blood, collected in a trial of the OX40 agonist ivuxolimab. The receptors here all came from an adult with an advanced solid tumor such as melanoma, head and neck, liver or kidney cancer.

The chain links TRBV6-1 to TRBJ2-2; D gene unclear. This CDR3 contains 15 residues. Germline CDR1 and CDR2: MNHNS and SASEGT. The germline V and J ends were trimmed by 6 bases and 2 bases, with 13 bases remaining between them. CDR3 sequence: CASRYPGVNTGELFF. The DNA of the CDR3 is TGTGCCAGCAGATATCCAGGTGTCAACACCGGGGAGCTGTTTTTT.

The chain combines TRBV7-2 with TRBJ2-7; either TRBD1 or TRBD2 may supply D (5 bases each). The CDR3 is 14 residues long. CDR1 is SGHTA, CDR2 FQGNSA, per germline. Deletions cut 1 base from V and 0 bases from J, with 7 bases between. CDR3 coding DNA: TGTGCCAGCAGCTTAGGAGGGGACTCCTACGAGCAGTACTTC. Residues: CASSLGGDSYEQYF.

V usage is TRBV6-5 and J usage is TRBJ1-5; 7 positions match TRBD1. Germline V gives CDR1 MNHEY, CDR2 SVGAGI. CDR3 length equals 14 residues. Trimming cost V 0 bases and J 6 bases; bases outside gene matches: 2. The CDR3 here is CASSYSTGRQPQHF. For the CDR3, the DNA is TGTGCCAGCAGTTACTCGACAGGGCGTCAGCCCCAGCATTTT.

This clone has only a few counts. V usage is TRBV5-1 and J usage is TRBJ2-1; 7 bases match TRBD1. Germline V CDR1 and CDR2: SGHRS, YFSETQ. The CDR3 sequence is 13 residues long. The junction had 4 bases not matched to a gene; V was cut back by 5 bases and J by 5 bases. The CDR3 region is CASRPGTDNEQFF. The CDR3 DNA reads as TGCGCCAGCAGACCCGGGACAGACAATGAGCAGTTCTTC.

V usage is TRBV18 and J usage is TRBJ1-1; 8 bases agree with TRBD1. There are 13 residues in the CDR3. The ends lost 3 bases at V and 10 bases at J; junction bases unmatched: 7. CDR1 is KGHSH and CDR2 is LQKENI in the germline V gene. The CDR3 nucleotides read TGTGCCAGCTCACCGGGGCAGGGGGCCGCAGCTTTCTTT. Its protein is CASSPGQGAAAFF.

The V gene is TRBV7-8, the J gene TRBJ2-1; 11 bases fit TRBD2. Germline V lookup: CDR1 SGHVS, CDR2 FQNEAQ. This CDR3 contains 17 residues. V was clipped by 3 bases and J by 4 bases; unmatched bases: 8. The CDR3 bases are TGTGCCAGCAGCTTCTCAGGAGTAGCGGGGGGGTACAATGAGCAGTTCTTC. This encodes CASSFSGVAGGYNEQFF. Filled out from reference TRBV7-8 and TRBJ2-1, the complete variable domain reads GAGVSQSPRYKVAKRGQDVALRCDPISGHVSLFWYQQALGQGPEFLTYFQNEAQLDKSGLPSDRFFAERPEGSVSTLKIQRTQQEDSAVYLCASSFSGVAGGYNEQFFGPGTRLTVL.

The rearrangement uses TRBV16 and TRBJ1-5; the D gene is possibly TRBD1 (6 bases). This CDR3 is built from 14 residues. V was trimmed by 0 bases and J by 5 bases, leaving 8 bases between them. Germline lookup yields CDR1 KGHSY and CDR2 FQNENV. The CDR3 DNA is TGTGCCAGCAGCCAATCGAACAGGGATCAGCCCCAGCATTTT. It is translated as CASSQSNRDQPQHF.

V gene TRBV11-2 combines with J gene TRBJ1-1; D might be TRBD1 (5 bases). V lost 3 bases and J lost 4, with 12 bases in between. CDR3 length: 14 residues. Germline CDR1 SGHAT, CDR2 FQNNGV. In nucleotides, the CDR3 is TGTGCCAGCAGCTTCCAGGGTAAGAGCACTGAAGCTTTCTTT. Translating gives CASSFQGKSTEAFF.

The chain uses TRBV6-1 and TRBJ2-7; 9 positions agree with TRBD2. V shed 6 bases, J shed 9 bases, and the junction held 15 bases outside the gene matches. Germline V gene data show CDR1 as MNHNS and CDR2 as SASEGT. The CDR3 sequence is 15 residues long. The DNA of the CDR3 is TGTGCCAGCAGCGTCGGGCGGGGGGGTCCTACGAGGCAGTACTTC. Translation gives CASSVGRGGPTRQYF.

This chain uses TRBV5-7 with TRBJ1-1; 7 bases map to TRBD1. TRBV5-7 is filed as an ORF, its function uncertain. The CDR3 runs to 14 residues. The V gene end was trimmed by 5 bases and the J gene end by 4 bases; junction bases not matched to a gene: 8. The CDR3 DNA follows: TGTGCCAGCAGGCCCACAGGGGAGGCCACTGAAGCTTTCTTT. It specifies CASRPTGEATEAFF.

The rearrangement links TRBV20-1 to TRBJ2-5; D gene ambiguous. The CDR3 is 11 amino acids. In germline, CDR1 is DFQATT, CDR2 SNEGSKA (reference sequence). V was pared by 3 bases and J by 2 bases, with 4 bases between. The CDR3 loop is CSARGQETQYF. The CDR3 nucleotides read TGCAGTGCTAGGGGACAAGAGACCCAGTACTTC.

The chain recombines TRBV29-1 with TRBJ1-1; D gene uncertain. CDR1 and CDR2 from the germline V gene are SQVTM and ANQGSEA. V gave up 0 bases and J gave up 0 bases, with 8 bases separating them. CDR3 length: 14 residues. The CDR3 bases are TGCAGCGTTGAAGACATTAATATGAACACTGAAGCTTTCTTT. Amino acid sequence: CSVEDINMNTEAFF. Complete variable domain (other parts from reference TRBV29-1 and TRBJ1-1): SAVISQKPSRDICQRGTSLTIQCQVDSQVTMMFWYRQQPGQSLTLIATANQGSEATYESGFVIDKFPISRPNLTFSTLTVSNMSPEDSSIYLCSVEDINMNTEAFFGQGTRLTVV.

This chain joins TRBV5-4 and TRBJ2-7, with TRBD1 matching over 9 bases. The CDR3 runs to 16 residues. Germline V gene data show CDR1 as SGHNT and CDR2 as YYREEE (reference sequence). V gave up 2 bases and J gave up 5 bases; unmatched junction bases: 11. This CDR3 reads CASSFSLGDRVHEQYF. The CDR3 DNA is TGTGCCAGCAGCTTCTCTTTGGGGGACAGGGTCCACGAGCAGTACTTC.